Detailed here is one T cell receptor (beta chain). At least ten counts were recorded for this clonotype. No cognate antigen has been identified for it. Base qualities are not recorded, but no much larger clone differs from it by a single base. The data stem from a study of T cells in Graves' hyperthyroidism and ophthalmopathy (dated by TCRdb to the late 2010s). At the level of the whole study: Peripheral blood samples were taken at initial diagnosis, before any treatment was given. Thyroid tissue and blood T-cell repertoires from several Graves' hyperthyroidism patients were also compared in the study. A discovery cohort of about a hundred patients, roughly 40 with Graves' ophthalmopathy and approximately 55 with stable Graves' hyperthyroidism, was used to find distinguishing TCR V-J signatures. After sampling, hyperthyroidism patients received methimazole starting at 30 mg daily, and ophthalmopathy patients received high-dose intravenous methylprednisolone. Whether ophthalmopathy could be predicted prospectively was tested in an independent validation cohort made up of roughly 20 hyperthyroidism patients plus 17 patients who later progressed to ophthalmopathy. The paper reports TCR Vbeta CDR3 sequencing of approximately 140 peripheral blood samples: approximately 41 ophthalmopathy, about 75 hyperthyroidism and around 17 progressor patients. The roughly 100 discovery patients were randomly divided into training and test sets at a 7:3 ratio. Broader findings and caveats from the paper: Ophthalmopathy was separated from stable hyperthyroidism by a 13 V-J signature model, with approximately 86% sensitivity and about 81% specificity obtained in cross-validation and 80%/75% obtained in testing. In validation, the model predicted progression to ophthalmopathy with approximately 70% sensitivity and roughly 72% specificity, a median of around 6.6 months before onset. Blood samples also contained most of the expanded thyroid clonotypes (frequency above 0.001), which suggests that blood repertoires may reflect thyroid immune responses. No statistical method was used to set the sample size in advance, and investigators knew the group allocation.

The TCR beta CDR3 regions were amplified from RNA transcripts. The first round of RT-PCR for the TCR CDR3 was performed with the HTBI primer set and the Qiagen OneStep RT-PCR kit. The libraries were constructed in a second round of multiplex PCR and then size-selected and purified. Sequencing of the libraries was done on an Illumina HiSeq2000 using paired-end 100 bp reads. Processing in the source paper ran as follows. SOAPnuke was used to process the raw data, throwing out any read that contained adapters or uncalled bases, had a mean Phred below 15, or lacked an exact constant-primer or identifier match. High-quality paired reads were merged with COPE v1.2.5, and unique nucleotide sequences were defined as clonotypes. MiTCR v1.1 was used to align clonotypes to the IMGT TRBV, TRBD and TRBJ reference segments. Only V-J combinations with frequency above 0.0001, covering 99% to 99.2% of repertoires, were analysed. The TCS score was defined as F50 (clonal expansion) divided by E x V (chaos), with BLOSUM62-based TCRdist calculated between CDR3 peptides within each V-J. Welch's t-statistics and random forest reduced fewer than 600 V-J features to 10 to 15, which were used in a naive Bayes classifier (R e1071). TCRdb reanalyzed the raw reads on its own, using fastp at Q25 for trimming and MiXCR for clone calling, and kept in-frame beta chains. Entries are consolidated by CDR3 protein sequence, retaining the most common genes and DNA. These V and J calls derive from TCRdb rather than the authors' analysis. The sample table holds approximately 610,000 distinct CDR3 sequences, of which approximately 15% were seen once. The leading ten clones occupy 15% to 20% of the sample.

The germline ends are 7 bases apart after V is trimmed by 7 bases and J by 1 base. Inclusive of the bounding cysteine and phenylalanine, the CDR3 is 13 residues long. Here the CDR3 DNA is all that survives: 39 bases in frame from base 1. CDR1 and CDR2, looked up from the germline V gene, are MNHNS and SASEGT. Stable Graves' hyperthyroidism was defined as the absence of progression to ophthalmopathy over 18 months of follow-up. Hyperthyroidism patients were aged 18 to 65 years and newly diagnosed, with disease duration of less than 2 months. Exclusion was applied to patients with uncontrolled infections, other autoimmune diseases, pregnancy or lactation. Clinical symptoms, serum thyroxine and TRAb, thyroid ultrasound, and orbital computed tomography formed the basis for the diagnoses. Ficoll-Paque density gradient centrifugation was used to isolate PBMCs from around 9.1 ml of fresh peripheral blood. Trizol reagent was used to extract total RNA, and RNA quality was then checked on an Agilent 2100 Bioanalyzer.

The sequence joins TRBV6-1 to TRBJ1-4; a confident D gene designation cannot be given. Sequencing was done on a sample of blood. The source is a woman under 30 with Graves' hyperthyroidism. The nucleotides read TGTGCCAGCACACCGGAAACTAATGAAAAACTGTTTTTT. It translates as CASTPETNEKLFF.